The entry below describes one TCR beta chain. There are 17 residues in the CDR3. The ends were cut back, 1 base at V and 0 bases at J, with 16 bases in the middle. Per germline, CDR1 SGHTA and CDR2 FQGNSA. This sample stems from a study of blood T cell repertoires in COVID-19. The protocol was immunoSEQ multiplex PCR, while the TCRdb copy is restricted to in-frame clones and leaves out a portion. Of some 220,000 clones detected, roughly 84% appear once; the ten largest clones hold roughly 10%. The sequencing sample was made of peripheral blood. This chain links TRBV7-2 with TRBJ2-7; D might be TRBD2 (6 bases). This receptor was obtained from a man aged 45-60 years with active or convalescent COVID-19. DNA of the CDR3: TGTGCCAGCAGCTTAGGTCTGGCGGGAATAAACTCCTACGAGCAGTACTTC. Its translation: CASSLGLAGINSYEQYF.